Following are 9 T cell receptor beta chains from one sample sequenced in a study of regulatory T cells in long-lasting Graves disease. In building TCR beta libraries, iRepertoire HTBI primers were used together with Arm-PCR of CDR3 regions. TCRdb ran MiXCR on the multiplex PCR reads and lists one entry per CDR3 protein. The data contain around 500,000 distinct CDR3 sequences, around 13% of them singletons. Described time point: newly diagnosed GD, antithyroid drugs for less than 3 months. The TCR library was made from RNA extracted from PBMCs. This sample also appeared in a second study, on T cells in Graves' hyperthyroidism and ophthalmopathy.

The material sequenced was peripheral blood mononuclear cells (PBMCs), taken at new diagnosis, from a patient treated with antithyroid drugs. These receptors were obtained from a young woman with Graves disease.

This clonotype was observed many times. The chain carries TRBV10-1 and TRBJ1-1, with no clear D. The germline CDR1 and CDR2 sequences are WNHNN and SYGVQD (reference sequence). The V gene lost 6 bases and the J gene lost 1 base, with 21 bases spanning the gap. The CDR3 is 17 residues long. The DNA of the CDR3 is TGCGCCAGCAGAATCTTCGAACCTCCGAAGCCGAACACTGAAGCTTTCTTT. Its translation: CASRIFEPPKPNTEAFF.

In this sample, this clonotype turned up many times. V gene TRBV7-9 combines with J gene TRBJ2-1; D uncertain. V was trimmed by 1 base and J by 7 bases, leaving 14 bases between them. Germline V CDR1 and CDR2: SEHNR, FQNEAQ (reference sequence). This CDR3 is built from 15 residues. The CDR3 spells CASSLVLGQNNEQFF. The CDR3 nucleotides read TGTGCCAGCAGCTTAGTGTTAGGGCAGAATAATGAGCAGTTCTTC.

The V and J genes are TRBV29-1 and TRBJ1-2, with D perhaps matching TRBD1 (5 bases). Germline CDR1 and CDR2: SQVTM and ANQGSEA. V gave up 0 bases and J gave up 5 bases, with 10 bases separating them. The CDR3 runs to 13 residues. CDR3 DNA: TGCAGCGTTGAAGAGGGGGATAGGTATGGCTACACCTTC. This translates into CSVEEGDRYGYTF.

The chain combines TRBV12-5 with TRBJ2-3; 12 nucleotides line up with TRBD2. The germline V gene encodes CDR1 LGHNT and CDR2 FRNRAP. The CDR3 is 14 amino acids. V gave up 10 bases and J gave up 9 bases; unmatched junction bases: 11. The CDR3 DNA follows: TGTGCTACGGGACTAGCGGGCAGCCATCCAACGCAGTATTTT. Its protein product is CATGLAGSHPTQYF. The full variable domain, completed using reference TRBV12-5 and TRBJ2-3, is DARVTQTPRHKVTEMGQEVTMRCQPILGHNTVFWYRQTMMQGLELLAYFRNRAPLDDSGMPKDRFSAEMPDATLATLKIQPSEPRDSAVYFCATGLAGSHPTQYFGPGTRLTVL.

Note on this clonotype: With a much larger clone just one base away, this may be a read error. The chain joins TRBV30 to TRBJ1-5; D unresolved. Germline CDR1 is GTSNPN and CDR2 is SVGIG (reference sequence). Trimming shortened V by 0 bases and J by 4 bases, and 16 bases separated the two germline ends. The CDR3 sequence is 16 residues long. The CDR3 reads CAWSVSGDLRNQPQHF. In nucleotides, the CDR3 is TGTGCCTGGAGTGTTTCCGGGGATTTGAGGAATCAGCCCCAGCATTTT.

This clonotype was detected many times. One end of the junction is discordant with germline, which a read error may explain. The chain joins TRBV27 to TRBJ2-1; tentatively, D is TRBD2 (5 bases). Germline V gene sequence: CDR1 MNHEY, CDR2 SMNVEV (reference sequence). CDR3 length: 12 amino acids. CDR3 bases: TGTGCCAGCAGTTTCCCAAACGGTCTGGAGGTCTTC. Protein: CASSFPNGLEVF.

This clonotype has at least ten counts. The CDR3 DNA reads TGCAGTGCTAGTACCACCCGGGACAGGGAGGGGTTAGAAGCTTTCTTT. Its translation is CSASTTRDREGLEAFF. The chain combines TRBV20-1 with TRBJ1-1; TRBD1 matches 9 bases. The germline gives CDR1 DFQATT, CDR2 SNEGSKA (reference sequence). After removal of 3 bases from V and 8 bases from J, the junction contained 16 bases not matched to a gene. This CDR3 contains 16 residues.

This clonotype was observed many times. J is TRBJ2-7 and V is TRBV5-1, with 10 bases matching TRBD2. The germline V gene encodes CDR1 SGHRS and CDR2 YFSETQ. V was pared by 7 bases and J by 6 bases, with 13 bases of the junction left unmatched. This CDR3 has 15 amino acids. CDR3 sequence reads: CASAVLAGGPTEQYF. CDR3 coding DNA: TGCGCCAGCGCCGTGTTAGCGGGAGGACCTACCGAGCAGTACTTC.

The table lists this clonotype with many counts. The chain joins TRBV29-1 to TRBJ1-5; 7 bases align to TRBD1. This CDR3 is 14 amino acids long. CDR1 and CDR2 from the germline V gene are SQVTM and ANQGSEA. With 4 bases clipped from V and 0 bases from J, the junction kept 3 bases outside the gene matches. This chain's CDR3 is CSVGTGYSNQPQHF. CDR3 DNA: TGCAGCGTTGGGACAGGTTATAGCAATCAGCCCCAGCATTTT.